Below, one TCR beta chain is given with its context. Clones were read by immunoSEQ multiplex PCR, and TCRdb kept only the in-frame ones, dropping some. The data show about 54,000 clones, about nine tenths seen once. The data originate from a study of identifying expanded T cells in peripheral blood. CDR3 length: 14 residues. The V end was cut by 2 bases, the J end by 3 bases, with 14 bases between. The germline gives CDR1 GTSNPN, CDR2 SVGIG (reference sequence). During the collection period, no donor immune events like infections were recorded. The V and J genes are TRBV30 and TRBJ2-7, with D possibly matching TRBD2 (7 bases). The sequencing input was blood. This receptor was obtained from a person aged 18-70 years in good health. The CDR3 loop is CAWSIGLGGYEQYF. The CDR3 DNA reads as TGTGCCTGGAGTATTGGACTAGGGGGCTACGAGCAGTACTTC.